The 16 T cell receptor beta chains given below trace back to one sample, sequenced in a study of blood T cells in healthy people across ages. Next came a second PCR, run for about 6 to 11 cycles, which used a sample-barcoded 5' primer along with a J-beta primer mix. Each CDR3 protein is one row after TCRdb ran MiXCR on the 5' RACE reads. Here the sample spans some 1.8 million distinct CDR3 sequences, about 39% being singletons. The sample taken for sequencing was blood. The receptors here all came from a human donor in good health.

The chain couples TRBV11-2 to TRBJ2-5; D ambiguous. Matching the DNA end better, TRBJ2-7 makes the J call doubtful. This CDR3 region has 15 residues. Germline loops: CDR1 SGHAT, CDR2 FQNNGV. CDR3 nucleotide sequence: TGTGCCAGCAGCTTAGATCTGGCAGACATCTACGAGCAGTACTTC. Amino acids: CASSLDLADIYEQYF.

This clonotype was picked up a small number of times. The chain has TRBV12-3 or TRBV12-4 and TRBJ2-2; D is ambiguous. The CDR3 has 13 amino acids. Trimming cost V 7 bases and J 1 base, with 7 bases left between them. The CDR3 is CASTKGNTGELFF. In DNA form, the CDR3 reads TGTGCCAGCACCAAGGGGAACACCGGGGAGCTGTTTTTT.

This clonotype was picked up a small number of times. The chain links TRBV12-5 to TRBJ1-1, with D hard to call. Germline assignment: CDR1 LGHNT and CDR2 FRNRAP. Trimming shortened V by 6 bases and J by 6 bases, and 11 bases separated the two germline ends. There are 12 residues in the CDR3. The CDR3 loop reads CASGLDVAEAFF. The CDR3 DNA follows: TGTGCTAGTGGACTCGACGTTGCTGAAGCTTTCTTT.

The J gene is TRBJ2-2, the V gene TRBV7-8, with D perhaps TRBD1 (5 bases). The CDR3 sequence is 14 residues long. V lost 11 bases, J lost 4 bases, and 17 bases lay in between. CDR1 is SGHVS and CDR2 is FQNEAQ in the germline V gene. In nucleotides, the CDR3 is TGTGCCGGCTTACCGTGGCAGGGCACCGGGGAGCTGTTTTTT. As protein: CAGLPWQGTGELFF.

This clonotype was detected a few times. The chain joins TRBV28 to TRBJ1-5; D perhaps matches TRBD1 (6 bases). This CDR3 region has 15 residues. CDR1 is MDHEN, CDR2 SYDVKM, per germline. V lost 6 bases and J 1 base, leaving 13 bases between the germline ends. The CDR3 protein is CASSPRGRSNQPQHF. The DNA for the CDR3 is TGTGCCAGCAGCCCTCGGGGGCGAAGCAATCAGCCCCAGCATTTT.

With regard to this clonotype: The junction shows a germline mismatch at one end, possibly a read error. This chain connects TRBV7-6 to TRBJ2-4, with unresolved D. The DNA end is more similar to TRBJ2-5, so the J call may be wrong. The CDR3 runs 12 residues. Per germline, CDR1 SGHVS and CDR2 FNYEAQ. CDR3 sequence: CANSLVGETQYF. The CDR3 DNA reads as TGTGCCAACAGCTTAGTTGGTGAGACCCAGTACTTC.

The CDR3 DNA reads as TGTGCCAGCAGCCCGTACGCAGGATATGGCTACACCTTC. This encodes CASSPYAGYGYTF. The genes are TRBV5-6 and TRBJ1-2; D is ambiguous. V was shortened by 4 bases and J by 5 bases, with 12 bases between the two germline ends. Germline CDR1 SGHDT, CDR2 YYEEEE. This CDR3 is built from 13 residues.

The rearrangement links TRBV3-1 to TRBJ2-4; 8 bases are shared with TRBD1. The CDR3 contains 18 residues. Germline values: CDR1 LGHDT, CDR2 YNNKEL (reference sequence). J gave up 3 bases and V 0 bases, and 10 bases lay outside the gene matches. The CDR3 protein is CASSQDMPDRVDKNIQYF. As DNA, the CDR3 is TGTGCCAGCAGCCAAGATATGCCGGACAGGGTGGACAAAAACATTCAGTACTTC. The variable domain in full, completed from reference TRBV3-1 and TRBJ2-4, reads DTAVSQTPKYLVTQMGNDKSIKCEQNLGHDTMYWYKQDSKKFLKIMFSYNNKELIINETVPNRFSPKSPDKAHLNLHINSLELGDSAVYFCASSQDMPDRVDKNIQYFGAGTRLSVL.

This chain connects TRBV7-9 to TRBJ1-1; D call uncertain. Germline-derived CDR1 and CDR2 are SEHNR and FQNEAQ (reference sequence). This CDR3 contains 15 residues. V lost 5 bases and J 1 base, leaving 14 bases between the germline ends. CDR3 loop: CASSRGRYRNTEAFF. In nucleotides, the CDR3 is TGTGCCAGCAGCCGTGGGCGCTATAGGAACACTGAAGCTTTCTTT.

This clonotype was counted ten times or more. CDR3 in amino acids: CASSLRGRYGYTF. The CDR3 coding sequence is TGTGCCAGCAGTTTGAGGGGCCGCTATGGCTACACCTTC. The chain couples TRBV12-3 or TRBV12-4 to TRBJ1-2, with a tentative D call TRBD1 (5 bases). The CDR3 length is 13 residues. V was pared by 3 bases and J by 4 bases, with 9 bases between.

This clonotype was seen only a few times. CDR3 nucleotide sequence: TGTGCCAGCAGTGAATCCGGACAGGGAGTAGGATACGAGCAGTACTTC. Translated: CASSESGQGVGYEQYF. The chain combines TRBV6-1 with TRBJ2-7; 8 nucleotides line up with TRBD1. With 2 bases clipped from V and 4 bases from J, the junction kept 10 bases outside the gene matches. The CDR3 has 16 amino acids. The germline V gene encodes CDR1 MNHNS and CDR2 SASEGT.

In its sample, this clonotype was seen a few times. This chain joins TRBV29-1 and TRBJ2-1; 11 bases line up with TRBD2. Per the germline V gene, CDR1 is SQVTM and CDR2 is ANQGSEA. The CDR3 sequence is 15 residues long. The V gene end was trimmed by 0 bases and the J gene end by 9 bases; junction bases not matched to a gene: 7. Here the CDR3 DNA reads TGCAGCGTTGAAGAAGGTTTAGCGGGGGGGGTTGAGCAGTTCTTC. This sequence encodes CSVEEGLAGGVEQFF.

The chain combines TRBV24-1 with TRBJ2-3, with 13 bases that match TRBD2. Losses at the gene ends were 5 bases for V and 2 bases for J; bases not matched to a gene: 9. Germline loops: CDR1 KGHDR, CDR2 SFDVKD. This CDR3 has 18 residues. The CDR3 region has the DNA TGTGCCACCAGTGGATTGAGACTAGCGGGGGGCTCCACAGATACGCAGTATTTT. Amino acid sequence: CATSGLRLAGGSTDTQYF.

V gene TRBV6-1 combines with J gene TRBJ1-1; 9 nucleotides align to TRBD1. Germline V gene sequence: CDR1 MNHNS, CDR2 SASEGT. The CDR3 covers 19 residues. With 7 bases clipped from V and 5 bases from J, the junction kept 23 bases outside the gene matches. The CDR3 protein is CASIDVGLFRTGVKTEAFF. The CDR3 nucleotides are TGTGCCAGCATCGACGTGGGCCTTTTTCGGACAGGGGTTAAAACTGAAGCTTTCTTT.

The chain links TRBV12-3 or TRBV12-4 to TRBJ1-1, with 8 nucleotides matching TRBD1. V lost 1 base to trimming and J lost 3 bases; unmatched junction nucleotides: 10. This CDR3 has 17 amino acids. CDR3 nucleotide sequence: TGTGCCAGCAGTTTAGAATTTGGACAGGGATCGGACACTGAAGCTTTCTTT. Translating gives CASSLEFGQGSDTEAFF.

This clonotype has only a few counts. The V gene is TRBV5-4, the J gene TRBJ1-6; no clear D gene. With 2 bases removed from V and 7 bases from J, the gap between germline ends came to 13 bases. The CDR3 length is 15 residues. CDR1 and CDR2 (germline): SGHNT, YYREEE (reference sequence). Written as DNA, the CDR3 is TGTGCCAGCAGCTTCTTCACCTTTTCCAATTCACCCCTCCACTTT. Protein sequence: CASSFFTFSNSPLHF. Combining the CDR3 with reference TRBV5-4 and TRBJ1-6 gives the whole variable domain ETGVTQSPTHLIKTRGQQVTLRCSSQSGHNTVSWYQQALGQGPQFIFQYYREEENGRGNFPPRFSGLQFPNYSSELNVNALELDDSALYLCASSFFTFSNSPLHFGNGTRLTVT.